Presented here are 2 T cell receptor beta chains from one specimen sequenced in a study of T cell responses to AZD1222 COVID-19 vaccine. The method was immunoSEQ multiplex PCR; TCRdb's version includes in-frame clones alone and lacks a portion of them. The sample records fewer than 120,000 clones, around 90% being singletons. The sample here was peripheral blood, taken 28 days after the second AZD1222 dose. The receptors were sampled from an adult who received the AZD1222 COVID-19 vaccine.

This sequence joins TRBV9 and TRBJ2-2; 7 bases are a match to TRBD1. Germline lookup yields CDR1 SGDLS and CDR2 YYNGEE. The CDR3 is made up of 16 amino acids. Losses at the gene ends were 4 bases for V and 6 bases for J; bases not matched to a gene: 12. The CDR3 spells CASSPHPIDRAGELFF. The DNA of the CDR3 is TGTGCCAGCAGCCCCCACCCGATAGACAGGGCCGGGGAGCTGTTTTTT.

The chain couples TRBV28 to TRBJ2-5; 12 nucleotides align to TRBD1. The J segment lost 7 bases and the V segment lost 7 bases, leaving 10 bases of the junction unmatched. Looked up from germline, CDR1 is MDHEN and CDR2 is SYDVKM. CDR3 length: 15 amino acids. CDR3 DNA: TGTGCCAGCACCAGGGGGGACAGGGGGCGAGGGACCCAGTACTTC. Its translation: CASTRGDRGRGTQYF. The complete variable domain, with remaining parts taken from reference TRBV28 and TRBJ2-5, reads DVKVTQSSRYLVKRTGEKVFLECVQDMDHENMFWYRQDPGLGLRLIYFSYDVKMKEKGDIPEGYSVSREKKERFSLILESASTNQTSMYLCASTRGDRGRGTQYFGPGTRLLVL.